Each of the 6 T cell receptor beta chains below was sequenced from the same sample in a study of blood T cell repertoires in COVID-19. Assay: immunoSEQ multiplex PCR; the TCRdb copy retains only in-frame clones and omits some. The sample has 470,000 or so clones; nearly 90% are singletons. Source material: PBMCs or T cells enriched from blood (not recorded which). These receptors were collected from a woman in her late teens or twenties with acute COVID-19.

For this clone: Just one base apart from a much larger clone, this may be a read error. V is TRBV12-3 or TRBV12-4 and J is TRBJ1-5; D is uncertain. The length of the CDR3 is 13 residues. With 6 bases removed from V and 0 bases from J, the gap between germline ends came to 6 bases. The CDR3 nucleotides are TGTGCCAGCAGCCCCTATAGCAATCAGCCCCAGCATTTT. Encoded protein: CASSPYSNQPQHF.

This sequence joins TRBV7-8 and TRBJ2-1, with 8 bases that match TRBD1. V was clipped by 6 bases and J by 8 bases; unmatched bases: 6. The CDR3 covers 13 residues. The germline CDR1 and CDR2 sequences are SGHVS and FQNEAQ. This CDR3 reads CASSNWTGHEQFF. DNA of the CDR3: TGTGCCAGCAGTAACTGGACAGGGCATGAGCAGTTCTTC.

The chain couples TRBV3-1 (or the pseudogene TRBV3-2) to TRBJ2-7, with D perhaps TRBD1 (6 bases). Trimming shortened V by 5 bases and J by 0 bases, and 8 bases separated the two germline ends. This CDR3 contains 13 residues. CDR1 and CDR2 from the germline V gene are LGHDT and YNNKEL (reference sequence). The CDR3 region has the DNA TGTGCCAGCAGCTGGGACACCTCCTACGAGCAGTACTTC. Its translation is CASSWDTSYEQYF.

V is TRBV4-2 and J is TRBJ1-2; 7 bases match TRBD1. This CDR3 has 15 residues. Germline lookup yields CDR1 LGHNA and CDR2 YNFKEQ. Trimming at V came to 0 bases and at J to 3 bases, leaving 4 bases not matched to a gene. CDR3 DNA sequence: TGTGCCAGCAGCCAAGATACAGGGGAGTACTATGGCTACACCTTC. This encodes CASSQDTGEYYGYTF.

J is TRBJ2-1 and V is TRBV5-5; D gene uncertain. Trimming removed 4 bases from V and 7 bases from J, with 15 bases in between. The CDR3 has 14 amino acids. Germline V gene data show CDR1 as SGHKS and CDR2 as YYEKEE (reference sequence). The chain's CDR3 is CASSLEWVSNEQFF. In DNA form, the CDR3 reads TGTGCCAGCAGCCTAGAATGGGTTTCAAATGAGCAGTTCTTC.

V and J are TRBV19 and TRBJ2-1, with TRBD2 matching 7 bases. Losses at the gene ends were 5 bases for V and 0 bases for J; bases not matched to a gene: 10. The CDR3 is 17 residues long. Germline CDR1 and CDR2: LNHDA and SQIVND (reference sequence). CDR3 residues: CASSPEGGGLSYNEQFF. DNA of the CDR3: TGTGCCAGTAGTCCCGAGGGCGGGGGACTCTCCTACAATGAGCAGTTCTTC.